This T cell receptor (beta chain) was identified during a study of blood T cells in healthy people across ages. Broader study findings: Diversity estimates from one million T cells were considered underestimates. Per million T cells, the diversity of TCR beta decreased roughly linearly as age advanced.

The authors drew roughly 9.8 milliliters of peripheral blood from each donor. A few counts support this clonotype. Its antigen is not identified. Primers used in a second PCR of about 6 to 11 cycles were a sample-barcoded 5' primer and a J-beta primer mix. Each cDNA molecule was tagged by a template-switch adaptor that had 12 random nucleotides. A single record per CDR3 protein comes from TCRdb applying MiXCR to the 5' RACE reads. Seen here are around 1,800,000 distinct CDR3 sequences, about two fifths observed once, and the top ten hold 23%. Sequenced material: blood. The clonotype originates from a human donor in good health.

The CDR3 sequence is CASSATSGPRADTQYF. CDR3 nucleotides: TGTGCCAGCAGCGCCACTAGCGGGCCCCGCGCAGATACGCAGTATTTT. The rearrangement joins TRBV7-6 to TRBJ2-3; 9 nucleotides agree with TRBD2. J gave up 4 bases and V 5 bases, and 10 bases lay outside the gene matches. CDR1 and CDR2 from the germline V gene are SGHVS and FNYEAQ. The CDR3 loop spans 16 amino acids.